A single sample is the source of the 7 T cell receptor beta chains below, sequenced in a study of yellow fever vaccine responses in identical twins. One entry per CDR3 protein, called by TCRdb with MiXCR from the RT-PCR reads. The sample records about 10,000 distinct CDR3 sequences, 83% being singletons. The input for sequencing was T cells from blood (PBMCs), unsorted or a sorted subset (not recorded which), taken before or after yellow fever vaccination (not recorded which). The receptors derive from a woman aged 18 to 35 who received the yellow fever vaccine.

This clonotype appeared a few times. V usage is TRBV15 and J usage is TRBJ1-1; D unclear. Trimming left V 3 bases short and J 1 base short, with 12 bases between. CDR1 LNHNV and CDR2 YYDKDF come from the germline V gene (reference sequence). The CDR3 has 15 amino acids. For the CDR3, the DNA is TGTGCCACCAGCAGGGCAGGTCAGACGAACACTGAAGCTTTCTTT. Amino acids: CATSRAGQTNTEAFF.

The CDR3 loop reads CSAVPGTGWQYV. CDR3 nucleotides: TGCAGTGCTGTCCCCGGGACAGGGTGGCAGTACGTC. The chain joins TRBV20-1 to TRBJ2-7, with 9 bases lining up with TRBD1. Germline CDR1 and CDR2: DFQATT and SNEGSKA (reference sequence). Losses at the gene ends were 5 bases for V and 9 bases for J; bases not matched to a gene: 8. The CDR3 loop spans 12 amino acids.

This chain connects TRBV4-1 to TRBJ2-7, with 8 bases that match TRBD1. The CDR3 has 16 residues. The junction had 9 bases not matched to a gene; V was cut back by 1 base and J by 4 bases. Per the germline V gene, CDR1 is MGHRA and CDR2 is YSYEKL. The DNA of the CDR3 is TGCGCCAGCAGCCAAGCCAGGGACAGGCCAACGTACGAGCAGTACTTC. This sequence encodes CASSQARDRPTYEQYF.

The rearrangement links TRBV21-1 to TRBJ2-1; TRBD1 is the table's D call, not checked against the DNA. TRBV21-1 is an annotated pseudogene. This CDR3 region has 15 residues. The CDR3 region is CASSKGWTGGNEQFF. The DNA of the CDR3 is TGTGCCAGCAGCAAAGGATGGACAGGGGGCAATGAGCAGTTCTTC.

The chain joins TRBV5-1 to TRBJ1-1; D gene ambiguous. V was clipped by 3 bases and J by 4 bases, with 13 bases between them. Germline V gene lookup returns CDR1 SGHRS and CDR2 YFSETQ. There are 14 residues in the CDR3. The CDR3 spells CASSSPVGSTEAFF. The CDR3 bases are TGCGCCAGCAGCTCTCCTGTCGGTAGCACTGAAGCTTTCTTT.

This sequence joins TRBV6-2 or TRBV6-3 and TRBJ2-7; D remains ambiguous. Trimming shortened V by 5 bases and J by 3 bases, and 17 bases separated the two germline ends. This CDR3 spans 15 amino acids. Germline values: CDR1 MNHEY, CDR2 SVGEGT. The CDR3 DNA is TGTGCCAGCAGTCACCGTCCGGACCTACTCTACGAGCAGTACTTC. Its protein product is CASSHRPDLLYEQYF.

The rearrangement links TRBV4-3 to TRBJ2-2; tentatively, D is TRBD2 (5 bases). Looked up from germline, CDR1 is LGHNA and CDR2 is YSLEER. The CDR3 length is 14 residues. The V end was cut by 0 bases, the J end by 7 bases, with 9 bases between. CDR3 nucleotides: TGCGCCAGCAGCCAAGATTTCGGGGTCGGGGAGCTGTTTTTT. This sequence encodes CASSQDFGVGELFF.